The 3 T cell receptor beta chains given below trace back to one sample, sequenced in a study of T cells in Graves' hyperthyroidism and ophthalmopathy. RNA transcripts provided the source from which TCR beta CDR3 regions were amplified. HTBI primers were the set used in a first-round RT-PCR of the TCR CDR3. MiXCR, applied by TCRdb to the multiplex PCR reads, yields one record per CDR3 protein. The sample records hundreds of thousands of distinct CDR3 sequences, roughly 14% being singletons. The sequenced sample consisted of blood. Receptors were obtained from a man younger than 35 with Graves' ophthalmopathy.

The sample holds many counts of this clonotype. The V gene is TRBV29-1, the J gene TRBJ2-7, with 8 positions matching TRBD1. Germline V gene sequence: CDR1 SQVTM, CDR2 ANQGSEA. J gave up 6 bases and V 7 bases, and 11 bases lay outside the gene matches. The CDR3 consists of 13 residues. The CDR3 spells CSASGQESSEQYF. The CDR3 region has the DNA TGCAGCGCCTCGGGACAGGAGAGTTCCGAGCAGTACTTC.

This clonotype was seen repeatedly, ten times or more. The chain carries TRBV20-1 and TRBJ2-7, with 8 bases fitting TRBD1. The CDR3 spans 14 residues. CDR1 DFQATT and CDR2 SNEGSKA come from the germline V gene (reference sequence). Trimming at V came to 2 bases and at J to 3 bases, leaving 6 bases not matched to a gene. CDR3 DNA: TGCAGTGCTAGAAGCTTACAGGGGGGCTACGAGCAGTACTTC. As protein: CSARSLQGGYEQYF.

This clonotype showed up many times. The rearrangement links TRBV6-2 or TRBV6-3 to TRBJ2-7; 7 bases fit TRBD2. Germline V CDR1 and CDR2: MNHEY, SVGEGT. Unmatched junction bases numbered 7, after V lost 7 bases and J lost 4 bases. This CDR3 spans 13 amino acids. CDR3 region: CASTPTAGYEQYF. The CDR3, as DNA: TGTGCCAGCACCCCGACAGCGGGATACGAGCAGTACTTC.